The sequence of this T cell receptor (delta chain) was determined in a study of gamma-delta T cells after stem cell transplantation. TCRdb re-called the RT-PCR reads using CATT. The sample includes 2,000 to 3,000 delta-chain clones, less than 30% seen only once; the top ten take around 7.7%. CDR1 TSWWSYY and CDR2 QGS come from the germline V gene. J was trimmed by 0 bases and V by 3 bases; bases with no gene match: 14. This CDR3 comprises 19 residues. This receptor was obtained from a human donor. It is not recorded whose cells these are; they may come from a transplant donor. Sequencing input: gamma-delta T cells. The chain couples TRDV1 to TRDJ1, with 9 bases aligning to TRDD3. This CDR3 reads CALGDVPCTGGPYTDKLIF. The CDR3 region has the DNA TGTGCTCTTGGGGACGTTCCTTGTACTGGGGGACCCTACACCGATAAACTCATCTTT.